One and the same sample provided the 26 T cell receptor beta chains below, sequenced in a study of control samples from healthy donors and cancer patients. Only in-frame clones appear in the TCRdb table, and some are missing; sequencing was by immunoSEQ multiplex PCR. Here the sample spans 100,000 to 150,000 clones, around 87% being singletons. The specimen was blood. The receptors derive from a man in his sixties in good health.

J is TRBJ1-2 and V is TRBV28; D is unclear. Germline CDR1 is MDHEN and CDR2 is SYDVKM. The ends were cut back, 4 bases at V and 5 bases at J, with 8 bases in the middle. This CDR3 spans 12 amino acids. The CDR3 protein is CASSSYRYGYTF. DNA of the CDR3: TGTGCCAGCAGTTCGTATAGGTATGGCTACACCTTC.

J is TRBJ1-1 and V is TRBV12-3 or TRBV12-4, with TRBD1 as a possible D gene (5 bases). CDR3 length: 13 amino acids. V was cut by 7 bases and J by 5 bases, with 14 bases left in between. The CDR3 sequence is CASNWGGETEAFF. DNA for the CDR3: TGTGCCAGCAACTGGGGGGGAGAGACTGAAGCTTTCTTT.

This chain uses TRBV27 with TRBJ2-7; D not resolved. Trimming removed 0 bases at V and 3 bases at J, with 15 bases between. Germline V gene lookup returns CDR1 MNHEY and CDR2 SMNVEV (reference sequence). There are 16 residues in the CDR3. For the CDR3, the DNA is TGTGCCAGCAGTTTATCTGGTGCGGTTAGGAACTACGAGCAGTACTTC. As protein: CASSLSGAVRNYEQYF.

This clone is a singleton in its sample. The chain combines TRBV6-5 with TRBJ2-1; possibly TRBD2 for D (7 bases). The germline CDR1 and CDR2 sequences are MNHEY and SVGAGI. This CDR3 is built from 15 residues. The V end lost 4 bases, the J end lost 4 bases, and 14 bases lay between the germline ends. CDR3 region: CASSSLGGAYNEQFF. The CDR3 DNA sequence: TGTGCCAGCAGTTCCTTAGGGGGGGCGTACAATGAGCAGTTCTTC.

This chain joins TRBV5-1 and TRBJ2-1, with 8 bases lining up with TRBD2. Germline CDR1 and CDR2: SGHRS and YFSETQ. CDR3 length: 16 residues. With V trimmed by 5 bases and J by 1 base, 8 bases remained unmatched. CDR3 residues: CASRSLSGRSYNEQFF. The CDR3 coding sequence is TGCGCCAGCAGAAGTTTGAGCGGGAGATCCTACAATGAGCAGTTCTTC. The full variable domain, rest sourced from reference TRBV5-1 and TRBJ2-1, is KAGVTQTPRYLIKTRGQQVTLSCSPISGHRSVSWYQQTPGQGLQFLFEYFSETQRNKGNFPGRFSGRQFSNSRSEMNVSTLELGDSALYLCASRSLSGRSYNEQFFGPGTRLTVL.

V and J are TRBV6-5 and TRBJ1-2; TRBD1 aligns across 9 bases. Germline trimming cut 6 bases from V and 4 bases from J; bases unmatched to any gene: 9. There are 15 residues in the CDR3. In germline, CDR1 is MNHEY, CDR2 SVGAGI. The CDR3 DNA sequence: TGTGCCAGCAGGCTAGGGACAGGGTCTTCCTATGGCTACACCTTC. Residues: CASRLGTGSSYGYTF.

This chain connects TRBV16 to TRBJ1-3; the match to TRBD1 covers 8 bases. The V segment lost 8 bases and the J segment 0 bases; nucleotides outside the gene matches: 3. The CDR3 has 14 residues. The V gene's germline CDR1 is KGHSY and CDR2 FQNENV. The CDR3 reads CASGTGGSGNTIYF. The CDR3 coding sequence is TGTGCCAGCGGTACAGGGGGCTCTGGAAACACCATATATTTT.

The chain links TRBV2 to TRBJ2-1, with 9 bases identical to TRBD2. CDR3 length: 14 residues. V gave up 4 bases and J gave up 14 bases; unmatched junction bases: 12. Germline V gene data show CDR1 as SNHLY and CDR2 as FYNNEI. The CDR3 loop is CASSVGGLAGYEFF. The CDR3 DNA sequence: TGTGCCAGCAGTGTTGGGGGGCTAGCGGGGTATGAGTTCTTC.

This sequence joins TRBV5-1 and TRBJ1-5; no definite D call. The germline V gene encodes CDR1 SGHRS and CDR2 YFSETQ. CDR3 length equals 15 residues. V dropped 2 bases and J dropped 0 bases, with 9 bases sitting between them. In DNA form, the CDR3 reads TGCGCCAGCAGCTTTTTGGGTTATAGCAATCAGCCCCAGCATTTT. This translates into CASSFLGYSNQPQHF.

This clone was detected only once. The genes are TRBV3-1 (or the pseudogene TRBV3-2) and TRBJ1-3; no reliable D call. The CDR3 extends over 16 amino acids. V was cut by 4 bases and J by 0 bases, with 13 bases left in between. Looked up from germline, CDR1 is LGHDT and CDR2 is YNNKEL (reference sequence). CDR3 sequence (DNA): TGTGCCAGCAGCCGGAACAGCCGATACTCTGGAAACACCATATATTTT. It codes for CASSRNSRYSGNTIYF.

V usage is TRBV5-1 and J usage is TRBJ1-1; D gene unclear. Per germline, CDR1 SGHRS and CDR2 YFSETQ. This CDR3 has 14 amino acids. V shed 0 bases and J shed 4 bases, with 10 bases lying between them. CDR3 amino acids: CASSLVGFPTEAFF. In DNA form, the CDR3 reads TGCGCCAGCAGCTTGGTGGGGTTTCCCACTGAAGCTTTCTTT.

This clone was found once. The genes are TRBV18 and TRBJ2-5; D gene uncertain. The germline V and J ends were trimmed by 2 bases and 1 base, with 5 bases remaining between them. Germline CDR1 is KGHSH and CDR2 is LQKENI. The CDR3 consists of 13 residues. The CDR3 nucleotides read TGTGCCAGCTCACCAGGGGTCCAAGAGACCCAGTACTTC. Amino acid sequence: CASSPGVQETQYF.

The chain has TRBV28 and TRBJ1-2; possibly TRBD1 for D (5 bases). Trimming took 2 bases from V and 5 from J, leaving 9 bases between them. CDR1 is MDHEN, CDR2 SYDVKM, per germline. This CDR3 region has 13 residues. CDR3 amino acids: CASSLGTGYGYTF. The CDR3 nucleotides read TGTGCCAGCAGTTTAGGGACTGGATATGGCTACACCTTC.

The chain recombines TRBV6-1 with TRBJ2-3; unclear D gene. The ends were cut back, 1 base at V and 3 bases at J, with 11 bases in the middle. Germline V gene sequence: CDR1 MNHNS, CDR2 SASEGT. The CDR3 covers 15 residues. CDR3 nucleotide sequence: TGTGCCAGCAGTGAAGGGGTGGGCCGGACAGATACGCAGTATTTT. Its protein is CASSEGVGRTDTQYF.

CDR3: CASSYHSSGNTIYF. The CDR3 DNA reads as TGTGCCAGCAGTTATCACAGCTCTGGAAACACCATATATTTT. The V gene is TRBV28, the J gene TRBJ1-3; no reliable D call. Looked up from germline, CDR1 is MDHEN and CDR2 is SYDVKM. The CDR3 spans 14 residues. The V gene lost 4 bases and the J gene lost 0 bases, with 7 bases spanning the gap. The full variable domain, its missing parts supplied by reference TRBV28 and TRBJ1-3, is DVKVTQSSRYLVKRTGEKVFLECVQDMDHENMFWYRQDPGLGLRLIYFSYDVKMKEKGDIPEGYSVSREKKERFSLILESASTNQTSMYLCASSYHSSGNTIYFGEGSWLTVV.

J is TRBJ2-1 and V is TRBV4-1; 13 nucleotides align to TRBD2. The CDR3 runs to 16 residues. Germline CDR1 reads MGHRA; CDR2 reads YSYEKL. V was clipped by 3 bases and J by 9 bases; unmatched bases: 8. CDR3 nucleotide sequence: TGCGCCAGCAGCCACTTCGGGACTAGCGGGGTCGTTGAGCAGTTCTTC. It encodes CASSHFGTSGVVEQFF.

The chain uses TRBV28 and TRBJ1-5; 7 positions agree with TRBD1. CDR1 is MDHEN and CDR2 is SYDVKM in the germline V gene. This CDR3 spans 16 amino acids. V trimming: 3 bases; J trimming: 1 base; junction bases outside the gene matches: 6. The CDR3 region has the DNA TGTGCCAGCAGTTTTTCGTCACAGGGGAGCAATCAGCCCCAGCATTTT. Encoded protein: CASSFSSQGSNQPQHF.

J is TRBJ1-2 and V is TRBV30; TRBD1 agrees at 9 bases. The CDR3 covers 12 residues. Germline CDR1 reads GTSNPN; CDR2 reads SVGIG (reference sequence). The V segment lost 3 bases and the J segment 8 bases; nucleotides outside the gene matches: 4. CDR3 region: CAWRQGARGYTF. The CDR3 nucleotides are TGTGCCTGGAGACAGGGGGCGAGGGGCTACACCTTC.

This clone was counted only a few times. Other DNA sequences in this specimen translate into the identical CDR3. This sequence joins TRBV28 and TRBJ2-7; D may match TRBD1 or TRBD2 (6 bases each). Germline V gene data show CDR1 as MDHEN and CDR2 as SYDVKM. V dropped 3 bases and J dropped 0 bases, with 12 bases sitting between them. CDR3 length equals 15 residues. CDR3 bases: TGTGCCAGCAGTTTGGCAGGAGGGGGCTCCTACGAGCAGTACTTC. Its protein product is CASSLAGGGSYEQYF.

The V call is TRBV6-5, the J call TRBJ1-2; D is unclear. The germline V gene has CDR1 MNHEY and CDR2 SVGAGI. V lost 7 bases, J lost 1 base, and 13 bases lay in between. The CDR3 loop spans 14 amino acids. Written as DNA, the CDR3 is TGTGCCAGCATTCGGGGATCCGGTAACTATGGCTACACCTTC. This gives the protein CASIRGSGNYGYTF.

The V call is TRBV2, the J call TRBJ1-3; 9 bases map to TRBD1. The germline CDR1 and CDR2 sequences are SNHLY and FYNNEI. The CDR3 sequence is 15 residues long. The J segment lost 6 bases and the V segment lost 6 bases, leaving 9 bases of the junction unmatched. CDR3 nucleotides: TGTGCCAGCAGCGCCAGACAACAGGGGGCAAACACCATATATTTT. It is translated as CASSARQQGANTIYF.

This chain uses TRBV29-1 with TRBJ1-1; the D is unclear. Germline CDR1 SQVTM, CDR2 ANQGSEA. The V gene lost 4 bases and the J gene lost 0 bases, with 3 bases spanning the gap. The CDR3 runs to 11 residues. The CDR3, as DNA: TGCAGCGTTGTCATGAACACTGAAGCTTTCTTT. Its protein is CSVVMNTEAFF.

This chain links TRBV21-1 with TRBJ2-3; the D call of TRBD2 is as the table states it, not checked on the DNA. TRBV21-1 is annotated as a pseudogene. The CDR3 covers 14 residues. For the CDR3, the DNA is TGTGCCAGCAGTCCCGGGGGGAACACAGATACGCAGTATTTT. Amino acid sequence: CASSPGGNTDTQYF.

The chain carries TRBV18 and TRBJ1-5, with a tentative D call TRBD1 (5 bases). The CDR3 runs 15 residues. Per germline, CDR1 KGHSH and CDR2 LQKENI. V lost 6 bases, J lost 3 bases, and 15 bases lay in between. The CDR3 nucleotides read TGTGCCAGCTCCCTCTTCGGGGGTGTCAATCAGCCCCAGCATTTT. This sequence encodes CASSLFGGVNQPQHF.

The gene calls are TRBV3-1 (or the pseudogene TRBV3-2) and TRBJ1-1, with 7 bases fitting TRBD1. V trimming: 4 bases; J trimming: 8 bases; junction bases outside the gene matches: 4. Germline V gives CDR1 LGHDT, CDR2 YNNKEL (reference sequence). This CDR3 contains 12 residues. This chain's CDR3 is CASSRQGFEAFF. CDR3 nucleotide sequence: TGTGCCAGCAGCCGACAGGGCTTCGAAGCTTTCTTT.

The rearrangement links TRBV5-4 to TRBJ2-3; 8 nucleotides match TRBD2. The J segment lost 2 bases and the V segment lost 2 bases, leaving 4 bases of the junction unmatched. Looked up from germline, CDR1 is SGHNT and CDR2 is YYREEE (reference sequence). This CDR3 comprises 15 residues. For the CDR3, the DNA is TGTGCCAGCAGCTTTACTAGCGGATTCACAGATACGCAGTATTTT. Protein sequence: CASSFTSGFTDTQYF.